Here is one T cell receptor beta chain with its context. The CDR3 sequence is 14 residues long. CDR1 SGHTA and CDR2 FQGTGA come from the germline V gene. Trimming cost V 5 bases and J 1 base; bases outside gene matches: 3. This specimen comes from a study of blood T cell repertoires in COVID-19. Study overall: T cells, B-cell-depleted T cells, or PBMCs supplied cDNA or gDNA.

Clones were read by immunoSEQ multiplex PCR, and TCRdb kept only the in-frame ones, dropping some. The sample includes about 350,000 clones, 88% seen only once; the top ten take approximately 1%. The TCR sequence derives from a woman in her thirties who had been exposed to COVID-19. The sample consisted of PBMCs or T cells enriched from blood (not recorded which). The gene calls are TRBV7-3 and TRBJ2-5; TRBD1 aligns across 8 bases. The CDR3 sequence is CASSKGTGQETQYF. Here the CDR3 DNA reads TGTGCCAGCAGCAAAGGGACAGGCCAAGAGACCCAGTACTTC. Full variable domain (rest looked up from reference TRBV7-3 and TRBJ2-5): GAGVSQTPSNKVTEKGKYVELRCDPISGHTALYWYRQSLGQGPEFLIYFQGTGAADDSGLPNDRFFAVRPEGSVSTLKIQRTERGDSAVYLCASSKGTGQETQYFGPGTRLLVL.